Detailed here is one TCR beta chain. Its recognized antigen is unknown. Base qualities are not at hand, and no much larger clone is one base apart. The entry originates in a study of T cell repertoires in cytomegalovirus infection (dated by TCRdb to between 2018 and 2021). Turning to the overall study: Donor HLA type was relevant to the analysis, because carriage of CMV infection together with the matching HLA type was indicated by public TCR beta signatures.

Its CDR3 holds 17 amino acids, cysteine through phenylalanine. Only CDR3 DNA is held: 51 bases, read in frame from base 1. CDR1 and CDR2 (SGDLS, YYNGEE) derive from the germline V gene. The germline ends are 14 bases apart after V is trimmed by 0 bases and J by 1 base. Sequencing was performed on an Illumina HiSeq 1500. The public sequencing data were trimmed at Q25 with fastp and processed into clonotypes with MiXCR by TCRdb, which kept only in-frame beta chains. Here each entry gathers all rows of one CDR3 protein and keeps the most common genes and DNA. This sample is represented by roughly 640,000 distinct CDR3 sequences; about 24% of them were singletons. In total, the top ten clones hold approximately 8% of the sample. General study outcomes and caveats: Cumulative frequency of public TCR beta family members discriminated carriers of CMV infection plus the relevant HLA type in this cohort and an independent 352-donor cohort. The ex vivo response was dominated by HLA-C-restricted CMV-specific TCR beta clonotypes, which also provided the single most frequent clonotype in two of eight donors.

Source material: CD8+ T cells from PBMCs. The sequence was obtained from a human donor in good health (CMV status not recorded). Some clones in this sample may be carry-over from other donors' samples. This sequence uses TRBV9 and TRBJ2-4; no D segment can be confidently identified. CDR3 protein: CASSVEGRPAAKNIQYF. The nucleotide sequence is TGTGCCAGCAGCGTAGAAGGTAGGCCGGCGGCCAAAAACATTCAGTACTTC.